The 22 T cell receptor beta chains below were found in one sample sequenced in a study of cytomegalovirus exposure and HLA in healthy donors. Sequenced by immunoSEQ multiplex PCR; TCRdb stores in-frame clones only, minus some. The data contain around 140,000 clones, around nine tenths of them singletons. The sample was PBMCs. The receptors come from a man younger than 30 in good health and CMV-seropositive.

V usage is TRBV25-1 and J usage is TRBJ1-4; TRBD1 agrees at 10 bases. The trim removed 3 bases at V and 1 base at J, leaving 5 bases unmatched. Germline V gene lookup returns CDR1 MGHDK and CDR2 SYGVNS. The CDR3 length is 17 residues. The CDR3 DNA reads as TGTGCCAGCAGTGATATGGGACAGGGGTTAACTAATGAAAAACTGTTTTTT. It encodes CASSDMGQGLTNEKLFF. The full variable domain, completed using reference TRBV25-1 and TRBJ1-4, is EADIYQTPRYLVIGTGKKITLECSQTMGHDKMYWYQQDPGMELHLIHYSYGVNSTEKGDLSSESTVSRIRTEHFPLTLESARPSHTSQYLCASSDMGQGLTNEKLFFGSGTQLSVL.

This clone was seen a handful of times. The genes are TRBV7-2 and TRBJ2-2; TRBD2 aligns across 8 bases. Germline-derived CDR1 and CDR2 are SGHTA and FQGNSA. The V gene end was trimmed by 0 bases and the J gene end by 5 bases; junction bases not matched to a gene: 5. The CDR3 length is 16 residues. The CDR3 sequence: CASSLAPGGRTGELFF. CDR3 sequence (DNA): TGTGCCAGCAGCTTAGCGCCCGGCGGGAGGACCGGGGAGCTGTTTTTT.

This clone is a singleton in its sample. This chain uses TRBV5-4 with TRBJ2-2, with 9 bases fitting TRBD1. V was clipped by 4 bases and J by 6 bases; unmatched bases: 10. CDR3 length: 16 residues. Germline CDR1 SGHNT, CDR2 YYREEE (reference sequence). This chain's CDR3 is CASSPGGQGSSGELFF. The CDR3 DNA is TGTGCCAGCAGCCCGGGGGGACAGGGCAGCTCCGGGGAGCTGTTTTTT.

The chain couples TRBV30 to TRBJ1-4; 7 nucleotides agree with TRBD1. Germline-derived CDR1 and CDR2 are GTSNPN and SVGIG (reference sequence). The CDR3 runs to 13 residues. V gave up 6 bases and J gave up 12 bases; unmatched junction bases: 13. In DNA form, the CDR3 reads TGTGCCTGCCGAGACAGGGTTTTAGTCCAACTGTTTTTT. It yields the protein CACRDRVLVQLFF. Looking up the rest from reference TRBV30 and TRBJ1-4 gives the full variable domain: SQTIHQWPATLVQPVGSPLSLECTVEGTSNPNLYWYRQAAGRGLQLLFYSVGIGQISSEVPQNLSASRPQDRQFILSSKKLLLSDSGFYLCACRDRVLVQLFFGSGTQLSVL.

CDR3 sequence (DNA): TGCGCCAGCAGCTTGGGAGGTGGTCGCGGGACCTCCTACAATGAGCAGTTCTTC. The encoded protein is CASSLGGGRGTSYNEQFF. The chain is built from TRBV5-1 and TRBJ2-1, with a tentative D call TRBD2 (6 bases). The CDR3 spans 18 residues. V was shortened by 0 bases and J by 0 bases, with 16 bases between the two germline ends. The germline CDR1 and CDR2 sequences are SGHRS and YFSETQ.

The V and J genes are TRBV5-1 and TRBJ2-1; TRBD2 aligns across 7 bases. This CDR3 spans 12 amino acids. Germline CDR1 is SGHRS and CDR2 is YFSETQ. V gave up 0 bases and J gave up 9 bases; unmatched junction bases: 0. CDR3 bases: TGCGCCAGCAGCTTGGCGGGGGGTGAGCAGTTCTTC. This translates into CASSLAGGEQFF.

The rearrangement links TRBV9 to TRBJ2-3; D gene ambiguous. CDR3 length: 13 residues. In germline, CDR1 is SGDLS, CDR2 YYNGEE. Trimming pared 3 bases from V and 5 bases from J, leaving 10 bases between. CDR3 sequence: CASSANSGDTQYF. The CDR3 coding sequence is TGTGCCAGCAGCGCCAATTCGGGAGATACGCAGTATTTT.

The chain links TRBV29-1 to TRBJ2-2; 7 bases are shared with TRBD2. The V gene end was trimmed by 4 bases and the J gene end by 1 base; junction bases not matched to a gene: 3. The CDR3 consists of 14 residues. CDR1 is SQVTM, CDR2 ANQGSEA, per germline. The CDR3 nucleotides read TGCAGCGTTGTGGCTAGCGGGAACACCGGGGAGCTGTTTTTT. Protein sequence: CSVVASGNTGELFF.

The V and J genes are TRBV18 and TRBJ1-5; a weak D match, TRBD1 (6 bases). Trimming took off 6 bases at V and 4 bases at J, with 10 bases between the two ends. Germline-derived CDR1 and CDR2 are KGHSH and LQKENI. The CDR3 sequence is 13 residues long. Here the CDR3 reads CASSEGVNQPQHF. The CDR3 DNA follows: TGTGCCAGCTCCGAGGGGGTAAATCAGCCCCAGCATTTT.

The V call is TRBV19, the J call TRBJ2-7, with 11 bases identical to TRBD1. Germline lookup yields CDR1 LNHDA and CDR2 SQIVND (reference sequence). V trimming: 7 bases; J trimming: 4 bases; junction bases outside the gene matches: 9. The CDR3 is made up of 15 amino acids. CDR3: CASMDSGTGGYEQYF. The CDR3 DNA follows: TGTGCCAGTATGGACTCCGGGACAGGGGGATACGAGCAGTACTTC.

The V call is TRBV6-5, the J call TRBJ2-5; D gene unclear. The CDR3 length is 11 residues. CDR1 and CDR2 (germline): MNHEY, SVGAGI. The ends were cut back, 3 bases at V and 9 bases at J, with 8 bases in the middle. The CDR3: CASSYGTSQYF. CDR3 nucleotide sequence: TGTGCCAGCAGTTATGGCACATCCCAGTACTTC.

This chain joins TRBV5-1 and TRBJ1-1, with 7 bases matching TRBD1. V gave up 4 bases and J gave up 4 bases; unmatched junction bases: 10. Per the germline V gene, CDR1 is SGHRS and CDR2 is YFSETQ. This CDR3 is 15 amino acids long. CDR3 bases: TGCGCCAGCAGCAGAACGACAGGGCTCTTCACTGAAGCTTTCTTT. Protein product: CASSRTTGLFTEAFF.

The CDR3 here is CASSFRQGGGNTIYF. In DNA, the CDR3 is TGTGCCAGCAGCTTCCGACAGGGTGGTGGAAACACCATATATTTT. The chain employs TRBV7-6 and TRBJ1-3; TRBD1 matches at 7 bases. This CDR3 is built from 15 residues. The J segment lost 3 bases and the V segment lost 3 bases, leaving 5 bases of the junction unmatched. Germline assignment: CDR1 SGHVS and CDR2 FNYEAQ.

This clone was detected once. The J gene is TRBJ2-5, the V gene TRBV5-1, with D tentatively TRBD2 (6 bases). The V end was cut by 4 bases, the J end by 3 bases, with 10 bases between. CDR3 length equals 13 residues. Germline CDR1 SGHRS, CDR2 YFSETQ. Written as DNA, the CDR3 is TGCGCCAGCAGCGGCGGGACGGAAGAGACCCAGTACTTC. It is translated as CASSGGTEETQYF.

The gene calls are TRBV5-7 and TRBJ1-3; no definite D call. TRBV5-7 is treated as an ORF (open reading frame) with a function not yet certain. This CDR3 is built from 13 residues. Trimming shortened V by 9 bases and J by 0 bases, and 10 bases separated the two germline ends. Here the CDR3 DNA reads TGTGCCATCGCCGACAACTCTGGAAACACCATATATTTT. Encoded protein: CAIADNSGNTIYF.

This chain connects TRBV19 to TRBJ1-6; TRBD1 matches at 8 bases. The germline gives CDR1 LNHDA, CDR2 SQIVND (reference sequence). The CDR3 contains 16 residues. Losses at the gene ends were 10 bases for V and 4 bases for J; bases not matched to a gene: 12. The CDR3 DNA reads as TGTGCCAAACGGGACAGGCTTATCAGTTATAATTCACCCCTCCACTTT. Translation: CAKRDRLISYNSPLHF.

This chain connects TRBV5-1 to TRBJ2-7, with TRBD1 identical over 12 bases. The CDR3 runs to 14 residues. Germline CDR1 SGHRS, CDR2 YFSETQ. V was clipped by 7 bases and J by 5 bases; unmatched bases: 7. As DNA, the CDR3 is TGCGCCAGCGTTCCGGGACAGGGGGCTCACGAGCAGTACTTC. Translated, it gives CASVPGQGAHEQYF.

This clone was found many times. The J gene is TRBJ1-2, the V gene TRBV25-1, with 9 bases matching TRBD1. In germline, CDR1 is MGHDK, CDR2 SYGVNS. After removal of 7 bases from V and 8 bases from J, the junction contained 11 bases not matched to a gene. This CDR3 comprises 14 residues. This CDR3 reads CASNSGTGSRGYTF. The CDR3 DNA reads as TGTGCCAGCAACTCCGGGACAGGGTCTAGGGGCTACACCTTC.

The gene calls are TRBV7-3 and TRBJ2-1, with 7 positions matching TRBD1. Germline V gives CDR1 SGHTA, CDR2 FQGTGA. This CDR3 spans 14 amino acids. J was trimmed by 3 bases and V by 5 bases; bases with no gene match: 4. DNA of the CDR3: TGTGCCAGCAGCCCGGGACAGATCTACAATGAGCAGTTCTTC. Its translation: CASSPGQIYNEQFF. Looking up the rest from reference TRBV7-3 and TRBJ2-1 gives the full variable domain: GAGVSQTPSNKVTEKGKYVELRCDPISGHTALYWYRQSLGQGPEFLIYFQGTGAADDSGLPNDRFFAVRPEGSVSTLKIQRTERGDSAVYLCASSPGQIYNEQFFGPGTRLTVL.

V and J are TRBV11-3 and TRBJ1-1, with D unclear. The CDR3 loop spans 13 amino acids. Germline CDR1 SGHNT, CDR2 YENEEA. V dropped 4 bases and J dropped 2 bases, with 8 bases sitting between them. The CDR3 DNA follows: TGTGCCAGCAGCTCCCAGGAAAACACTGAAGCTTTCTTT. Its translation: CASSSQENTEAFF.

The V and J genes are TRBV11-2 and TRBJ1-2, with TRBD1 as a possible D gene (6 bases). V lost 4 bases and J 7 bases, leaving 16 bases between the germline ends. Germline loops: CDR1 SGHAT, CDR2 FQNNGV. The length of the CDR3 is 14 residues. CDR3 coding DNA: TGTGCCAGCAGCTCGCTCTCCCAGGGGATTGGCTACACCTTC. Protein sequence: CASSSLSQGIGYTF.

The chain employs TRBV4-2 and TRBJ1-3; D unresolved. Trimming removed 0 bases at V and 0 bases at J, with 12 bases between. The germline V gene encodes CDR1 LGHNA and CDR2 YNFKEQ. The length of the CDR3 is 17 residues. The DNA of the CDR3 is TGTGCCAGCAGCCAAGATCCAACACCAAGCTCTGGAAACACCATATATTTT. This encodes CASSQDPTPSSGNTIYF.